One sample yielded the 9 T cell receptor beta chains listed below, sequenced in a study of blood T cell repertoires in COVID-19. Sequenced by immunoSEQ multiplex PCR; TCRdb stores in-frame clones only, minus some. The repertoire holds approximately 670,000 clones, with about 90% as singletons. The sample was peripheral blood. The receptors were gathered from a woman in her late teens or twenties with acute or convalescent COVID-19.

The rearrangement joins TRBV29-1 to TRBJ2-1, with 10 bases aligning to TRBD1. The CDR3 is 16 amino acids. Germline CDR1 SQVTM, CDR2 ANQGSEA. Unmatched junction bases numbered 14, after V lost 3 bases and J lost 9 bases. Written as DNA, the CDR3 is TGCAGCGTTGATCTACCTTCGACAGGGGGCTATGGTGAGCAGTTCTTC. It is translated as CSVDLPSTGGYGEQFF.

This clone was seen just once. The genes are TRBV4-1 and TRBJ2-5; 10 bases are shared with TRBD1. Germline V gene data show CDR1 as MGHRA and CDR2 as YSYEKL. Germline trimming cut 1 base from V and 7 bases from J; bases unmatched to any gene: 0. This CDR3 is built from 13 residues. The CDR3 DNA reads as TGCGCCAGCAGCCAAGGGACAGGGGGGACCCAGTACTTC. The encoded protein is CASSQGTGGTQYF.

The chain is built from TRBV4-3 and TRBJ2-3; D is perhaps TRBD2 (7 bases). Germline CDR1 and CDR2: LGHNA and YSLEER. V lost 1 base to trimming and J lost 0 bases, with 14 bases between them. The CDR3 is made up of 17 amino acids. CDR3 sequence reads: CASSQGGGGQSTDTQYF. The DNA of the CDR3 is TGCGCCAGCAGCCAAGGGGGCGGGGGCCAAAGCACAGATACGCAGTATTTT.

The chain uses TRBV19 and TRBJ1-5, with D possibly TRBD1 on 5 matching bases. Trimming removed 7 bases from V and 0 bases from J, with 10 bases in between. This CDR3 has 14 amino acids. CDR1 and CDR2 (germline): LNHDA, SQIVND (reference sequence). In nucleotides, the CDR3 is TGTGCCAGTAAAATGGGGGGTAGCAATCAGCCCCAGCATTTT. Its protein product is CASKMGGSNQPQHF.

The rearrangement links TRBV7-9 to TRBJ2-5; D is unclear. Germline-derived CDR1 and CDR2 are SEHNR and FQNEAQ (reference sequence). V was clipped by 1 base and J by 5 bases, with 14 bases between them. The CDR3 is 15 amino acids. The CDR3 is CASSLVRYSRETQYF. CDR3 DNA: TGTGCCAGCAGCTTAGTGCGCTATTCTAGGGAGACCCAGTACTTC.

The chain employs TRBV5-1 and TRBJ2-5; the D is unclear. Per germline, CDR1 SGHRS and CDR2 YFSETQ. The CDR3 extends over 12 amino acids. With 4 bases removed from V and 5 bases from J, the gap between germline ends came to 9 bases. CDR3 sequence: CASSPSLETQYF. CDR3 DNA sequence: TGCGCCAGCAGCCCGAGCTTGGAGACCCAGTACTTC.

The V gene is TRBV12-3 or TRBV12-4, the J gene TRBJ1-3; unclear D gene. The CDR3 sequence is 13 residues long. The V gene lost 3 bases and the J gene lost 1 base, with 4 bases spanning the gap. CDR3 in amino acids: CASSFFSGNTIYF. CDR3 nucleotide sequence: TGTGCCAGCAGTTTCTTTTCTGGAAACACCATATATTTT.

This clone is a singleton in its sample. The chain recombines TRBV12-5 with TRBJ2-5, with 7 bases that match TRBD1. V was pared by 2 bases and J by 5 bases, with 2 bases of the junction left unmatched. In germline, CDR1 is LGHNT, CDR2 FRNRAP. The CDR3 loop spans 13 amino acids. The CDR3 sequence is CASGLPQGETQYF. The CDR3, as DNA: TGTGCTAGTGGTTTGCCACAGGGGGAGACCCAGTACTTC.

The rearrangement links TRBV4-1 to TRBJ2-7; D is perhaps TRBD1 (5 bases). Per the germline V gene, CDR1 is MGHRA and CDR2 is YSYEKL. The CDR3 is 14 amino acids. Trimming removed 0 bases from V and 6 bases from J, with 12 bases in between. The CDR3 loop reads CASSQEGPPSEQYF. The CDR3 DNA follows: TGCGCCAGCAGCCAAGAGGGGCCCCCCAGCGAGCAGTACTTC.